This T cell receptor (beta chain) was recorded in a study of metastatic and nonmetastatic thyroid tumors. Whole-study context: Repertoire comparisons spanned blood and tumor or nodule tissue from malignant and benign thyroid patients. Study outcomes and limitations: Reports indicated that malignant thyroid tumors showed significantly higher TCR beta diversity than benign nodules did, in blood and tumor.

Using MiXCR, TCRdb re-called clones from the PCR reads. The sample includes some 20,000 clones, approximately 20% of them seen just once. The CDR3 contains 12 residues. Trimming stripped 4 bases from V and 6 bases from J, with 8 bases between. Germline V gene data show CDR1 as SGDLS and CDR2 as YYNGEE. Ten or more counts support this clone. Its antigen is not identified. Patients underwent thyroid surgery, and none had received any treatment before it. The rearrangement uses TRBV9 and TRBJ2-1; tentatively, D is TRBD1 or TRBD2 (5 bases each). This sequence was found in a female donor with papillary thyroid cancer or a benign thyroid nodule (not recorded which). Some clones in this sample may be carry-over from other donors' samples. The sequenced sample consisted of tumor tissue. The CDR3 DNA reads TGTGCCAGCAGCCCCGGGGCCAATGAGCAGTTCTTC. This encodes CASSPGANEQFF. The variable domain in full, completed from reference TRBV9 and TRBJ2-1, reads DSGVTQTPKHLITATGQRVTLRCSPRSGDLSVYWYQQSLDQGLQFLIQYYNGEERAKGNILERFSAQQFPDLHSELNLSSLELGDSALYFCASSPGANEQFFGPGTRLTVL.